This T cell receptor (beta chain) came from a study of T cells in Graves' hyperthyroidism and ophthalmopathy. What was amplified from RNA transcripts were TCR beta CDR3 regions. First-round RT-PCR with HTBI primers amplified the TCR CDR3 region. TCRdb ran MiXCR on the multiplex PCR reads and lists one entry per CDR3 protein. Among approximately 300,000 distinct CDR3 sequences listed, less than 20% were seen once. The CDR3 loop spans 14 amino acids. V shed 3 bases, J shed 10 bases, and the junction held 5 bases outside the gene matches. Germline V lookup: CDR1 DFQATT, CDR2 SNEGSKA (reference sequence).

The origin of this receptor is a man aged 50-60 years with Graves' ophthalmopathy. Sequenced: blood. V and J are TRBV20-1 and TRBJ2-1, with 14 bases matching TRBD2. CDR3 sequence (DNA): TGCAGTGCTAGCCCTGGACTAGCGGGAGGAGAGCAGTTCTTC. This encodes CSASPGLAGGEQFF.